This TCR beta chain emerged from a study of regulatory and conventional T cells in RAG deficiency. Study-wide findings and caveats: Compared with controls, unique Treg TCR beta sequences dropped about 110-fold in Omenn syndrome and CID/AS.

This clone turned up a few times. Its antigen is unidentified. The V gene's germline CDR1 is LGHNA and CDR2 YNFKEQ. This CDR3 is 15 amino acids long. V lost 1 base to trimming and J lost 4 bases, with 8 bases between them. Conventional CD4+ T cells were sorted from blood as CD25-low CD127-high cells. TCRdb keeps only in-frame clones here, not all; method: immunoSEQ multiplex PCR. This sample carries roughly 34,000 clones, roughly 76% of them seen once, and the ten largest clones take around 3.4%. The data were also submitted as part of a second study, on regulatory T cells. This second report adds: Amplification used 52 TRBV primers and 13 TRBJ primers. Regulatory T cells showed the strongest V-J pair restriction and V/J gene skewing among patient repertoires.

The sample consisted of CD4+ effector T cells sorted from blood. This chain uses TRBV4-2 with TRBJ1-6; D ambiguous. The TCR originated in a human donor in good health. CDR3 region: CASSQAGLYNSPLHF. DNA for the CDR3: TGTGCCAGCAGCCAAGCGGGCTTATATAATTCACCCCTCCACTTT.